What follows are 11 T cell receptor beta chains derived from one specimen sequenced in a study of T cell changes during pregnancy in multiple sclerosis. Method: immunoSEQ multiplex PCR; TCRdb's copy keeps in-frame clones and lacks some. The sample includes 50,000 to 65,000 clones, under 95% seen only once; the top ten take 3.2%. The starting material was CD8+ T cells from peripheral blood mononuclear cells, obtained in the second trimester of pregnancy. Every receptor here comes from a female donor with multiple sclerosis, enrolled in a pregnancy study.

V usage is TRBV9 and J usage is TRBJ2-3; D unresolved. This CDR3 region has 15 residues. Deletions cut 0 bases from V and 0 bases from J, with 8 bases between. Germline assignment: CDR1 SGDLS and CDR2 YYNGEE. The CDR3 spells CASSVVRGSTDTQYF. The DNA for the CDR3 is TGTGCCAGCAGCGTAGTGCGCGGAAGCACAGATACGCAGTATTTT.

The CDR3 here is CASSVEGGWTEAFF. In nucleotides, the CDR3 is TGTGCCAGCAGCGTAGAAGGGGGCTGGACTGAAGCTTTCTTT. V is TRBV9 and J is TRBJ1-1; 7 bases line up with TRBD1. The germline CDR1 and CDR2 sequences are SGDLS and YYNGEE. CDR3 size: 14 residues. Trimming removed 0 bases from V and 5 bases from J; junction bases left unmatched: 4.

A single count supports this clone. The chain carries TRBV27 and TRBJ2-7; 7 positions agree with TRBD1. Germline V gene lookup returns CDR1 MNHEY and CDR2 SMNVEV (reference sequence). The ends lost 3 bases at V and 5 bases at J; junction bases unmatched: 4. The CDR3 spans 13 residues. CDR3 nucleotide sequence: TGTGCCAGCAGTTTTAGGGGGCCGGACGAGCAGTACTTC. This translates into CASSFRGPDEQYF.

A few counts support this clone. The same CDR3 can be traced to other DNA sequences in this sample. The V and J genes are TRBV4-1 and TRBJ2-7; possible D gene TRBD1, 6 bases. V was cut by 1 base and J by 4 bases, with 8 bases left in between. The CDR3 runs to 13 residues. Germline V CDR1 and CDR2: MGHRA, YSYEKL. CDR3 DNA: TGCGCCAGCAGCCAAGGAACAGGGTACGAGCAGTACTTC. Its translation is CASSQGTGYEQYF.

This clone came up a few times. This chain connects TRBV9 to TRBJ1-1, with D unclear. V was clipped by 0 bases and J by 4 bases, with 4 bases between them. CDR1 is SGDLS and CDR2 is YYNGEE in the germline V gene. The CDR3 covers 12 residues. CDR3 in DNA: TGTGCCAGCAGCGTAGCCTCCACTGAAGCTTTCTTT. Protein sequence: CASSVASTEAFF.

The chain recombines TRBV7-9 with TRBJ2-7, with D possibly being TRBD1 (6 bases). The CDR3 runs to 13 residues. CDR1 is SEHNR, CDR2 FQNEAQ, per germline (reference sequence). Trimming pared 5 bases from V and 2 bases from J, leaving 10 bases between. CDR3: CASSHRDPYEQYF. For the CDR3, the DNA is TGTGCCAGCAGCCACAGGGATCCCTACGAGCAGTACTTC.

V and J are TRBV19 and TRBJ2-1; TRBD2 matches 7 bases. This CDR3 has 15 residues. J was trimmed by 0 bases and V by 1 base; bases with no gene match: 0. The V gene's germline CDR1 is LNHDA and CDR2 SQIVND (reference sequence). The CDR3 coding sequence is TGTGCCAGTAGTATAGGCGGGGGCTCCTACAATGAGCAGTTCTTC. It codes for CASSIGGGSYNEQFF.

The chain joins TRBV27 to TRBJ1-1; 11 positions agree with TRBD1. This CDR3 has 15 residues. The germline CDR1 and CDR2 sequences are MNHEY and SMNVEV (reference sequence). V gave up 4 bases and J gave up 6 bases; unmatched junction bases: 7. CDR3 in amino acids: CASSSWTGGDAEAFF. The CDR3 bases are TGTGCCAGCAGTTCCTGGACAGGGGGCGATGCTGAAGCTTTCTTT.

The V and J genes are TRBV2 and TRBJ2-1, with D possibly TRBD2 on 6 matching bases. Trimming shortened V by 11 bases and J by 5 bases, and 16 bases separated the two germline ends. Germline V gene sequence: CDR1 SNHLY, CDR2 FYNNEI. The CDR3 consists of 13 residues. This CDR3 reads CAGTGLANNEQFF. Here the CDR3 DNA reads TGTGCCGGCACGGGACTTGCCAACAATGAGCAGTTCTTC.

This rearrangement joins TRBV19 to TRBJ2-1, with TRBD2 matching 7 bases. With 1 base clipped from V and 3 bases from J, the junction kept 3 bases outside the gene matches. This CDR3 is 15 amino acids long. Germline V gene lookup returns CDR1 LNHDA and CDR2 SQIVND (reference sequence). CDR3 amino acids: CASSIAGGGYNEQFF. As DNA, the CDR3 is TGTGCCAGTAGTATAGCGGGAGGAGGCTACAATGAGCAGTTCTTC.

The CDR3 spells CASPVGKGNEQFF. DNA for the CDR3: TGTGCCAGCCCGGTAGGTAAGGGGAATGAGCAGTTCTTC. The chain is built from TRBV6-1 and TRBJ2-1; D perhaps matches TRBD1 (5 bases). The length of the CDR3 is 13 residues. Germline V CDR1 and CDR2: MNHNS, SASEGT. Trimming left V 8 bases short and J 7 bases short, with 15 bases between.